Listed below are T cell receptor beta chains from one sample, sequenced in a study of blood T cells in healthy people across ages. TCRdb itself ran the 5' RACE reads through MiXCR, one entry per CDR3 protein. The sample lists hundreds of thousands of distinct CDR3 sequences; 25% to 30% were seen once. The sample was also reused in another study, on T cells of mothers and their children.

Sequencing input: blood. These TCRs come from a boy between 10 and 17 years old in good health. The CDR3 runs from the conserved cysteine through the conserved F or W. Each record gives: D gene, clone size, J gene, V gene, CDR3 length, CDR3 protein, CDR3 DNA. The D gene is left open where the match is weak. Rows may omit the clone size; those that give it use once, few, many or a size class.

D gene: TRBD1
clone size: once
J gene: TRBJ2-4
V gene: TRBV7-9
CDR3 length: 17
CDR3 protein: CASSEGTGVVAKNIQYF
CDR3 DNA: TGTGCCAGCAGCGAGGGGACAGGGGTCGTAGCCAAAAACATTCAGTACTTC

D gene: TRBD1
clone size: -
J gene: TRBJ2-7
V gene: TRBV28
CDR3 length: 16
CDR3 protein: CASSFLGQAFSYEQYF
CDR3 DNA: TGTGCCAGCAGTTTCCTCGGACAGGCTTTCTCCTACGAGCAGTACTTC

D gene: TRBD2
clone size: -
J gene: TRBJ2-5
V gene: TRBV27
CDR3 length: 15
CDR3 protein: CASSFLRGGGETQYF
CDR3 DNA: TGTGCCAGCAGTTTCTTGCGCGGGGGGGGAGAGACCCAGTACTTC

D gene: -
clone size: -
J gene: TRBJ2-7
V gene: TRBV6-2/TRBV6-3
CDR3 length: 12
CDR3 protein: CASSRSGREQYF
CDR3 DNA: TGTGCCAGCAGTAGGTCCGGGCGCGAGCAGTACTTC

D gene: -
clone size: few
J gene: TRBJ2-4
V gene: TRBV20-1
CDR3 length: 15
CDR3 protein: CSATDLGTAKNIQYF
CDR3 DNA: TGCAGTGCTACCGATCTGGGGACAGCCAAAAACATTCAGTACTTC

D gene: -
clone size: many
J gene: TRBJ2-7
V gene: TRBV12-3/TRBV12-4
CDR3 length: 13
CDR3 protein: CASSSDGPYEQYF
CDR3 DNA: TGTGCCAGCAGTTCCGACGGGCCCTACGAGCAGTACTTC

D gene: TRBD2
clone size: -
J gene: TRBJ2-7
V gene: TRBV7-9
CDR3 length: 16
CDR3 protein: CASTDPAPSGVYEQYF
CDR3 DNA: TGTGCCAGCACCGACCCCGCTCCTAGCGGGGTCTACGAGCAGTACTTC

D gene: -
clone size: few
J gene: TRBJ2-7
V gene: TRBV6-5
CDR3 length: 15
CDR3 protein: CASSRGALPNYEQYF
CDR3 DNA: TGTGCCAGCAGTCGCGGGGCATTACCTAACTACGAGCAGTACTTC

D gene: -
clone size: -
J gene: TRBJ2-2
V gene: TRBV6-6
CDR3 length: 15
CDR3 protein: CASSPRQAGTGELFF
CDR3 DNA: TGTGCCAGCAGTCCCCGGCAGGCGGGCACCGGGGAGCTGTTTTTT

D gene: -
clone size: -
J gene: TRBJ2-7
V gene: TRBV4-1
CDR3 length: 15
CDR3 protein: CASSQDGRGYYEQYF
CDR3 DNA: TGCGCCAGCAGCCAAGATGGCAGGGGCTACTACGAGCAGTACTTC

D gene: TRBD2
clone size: -
J gene: TRBJ2-1
V gene: TRBV5-1
CDR3 length: 14
CDR3 protein: CASSLGERGKEQFF
CDR3 DNA: TGCGCCAGCAGCTTGGGGGAGCGGGGGAAAGAGCAGTTCTTC

D gene: TRBD1
clone size: -
J gene: TRBJ1-2
V gene: TRBV7-2
CDR3 length: 15
CDR3 protein: CASSLAGGQSYGYTF
CDR3 DNA: TGTGCCAGCAGCTTAGCTGGGGGACAGTCCTATGGCTACACCTTC

D gene: TRBD1
clone size: few
J gene: TRBJ1-6
V gene: TRBV18
CDR3 length: 15
CDR3 protein: CASSPRDSRNSPLHF
CDR3 DNA: TGTGCCAGCTCACCAAGGGACAGTCGAAATTCACCCCTCCACTTT

D gene: TRBD2
clone size: few
J gene: TRBJ2-4
V gene: TRBV29-1
CDR3 length: 13
CDR3 protein: CSVDPGLEYIQYF
CDR3 DNA: TGCAGCGTTGATCCGGGACTAGAATACATTCAGTACTTC

D gene: -
clone size: -
J gene: TRBJ2-3
V gene: TRBV7-9
CDR3 length: 14
CDR3 protein: CASSPTATTDTQYF
CDR3 DNA: TGTGCCAGCAGCCCGACAGCTACCACAGATACGCAGTATTTT

D gene: TRBD1
clone size: few
J gene: TRBJ2-5
V gene: TRBV6-1
CDR3 length: 15
CDR3 protein: CASSEWDRAGETQYF
CDR3 DNA: TGTGCCAGCAGTGAATGGGACAGGGCCGGAGAGACCCAGTACTTC

D gene: -
clone size: -
J gene: TRBJ2-1
V gene: TRBV7-9
CDR3 length: 17
CDR3 protein: CASSSEPTGRSYNEQFF
CDR3 DNA: TGTGCCAGCAGCTCAGAACCAACAGGGCGCTCCTACAATGAGCAGTTCTTC

D gene: -
clone size: -
J gene: TRBJ1-2
V gene: TRBV13
CDR3 length: 14
CDR3 protein: CASSPGGGPYGYTF
CDR3 DNA: TGTGCCAGCAGCCCCGGCGGAGGGCCTTACGGCTACACCTTC

D gene: -
clone size: few
J gene: TRBJ2-5
V gene: TRBV7-9
CDR3 length: 14
CDR3 protein: CASGTTGGQKTQYF
CDR3 DNA: TGTGCCAGCGGTACCACGGGCGGACAGAAGACCCAGTACTTC

D gene: TRBD1
clone size: once
J gene: TRBJ1-5
V gene: TRBV20-1
CDR3 length: 15
CDR3 protein: CSARTGQYSNQPQHF
CDR3 DNA: TGCAGTGCTAGAACGGGACAGTATAGCAATCAGCCCCAGCATTTT

D gene: TRBD1
clone size: -
J gene: TRBJ2-7
V gene: TRBV5-5
CDR3 length: 20
CDR3 protein: CASTSQGVIGQGSLAYEQYF
CDR3 DNA: TGTGCCAGCACCTCTCAGGGGGTTATTGGACAGGGGTCCCTGGCCTACGAGCAGTACTTC

D gene: -
clone size: -
J gene: TRBJ2-1
V gene: TRBV12-3/TRBV12-4
CDR3 length: 13
CDR3 protein: CASSFAGNNEQFF
CDR3 DNA: TGTGCCAGCAGTTTTGCAGGGAACAATGAGCAGTTCTTC

D gene: -
clone size: -
J gene: TRBJ2-1
V gene: TRBV7-3
CDR3 length: 13
CDR3 protein: CASSLTAKDEQFF
CDR3 DNA: TGTGCCAGCAGCCTGACCGCGAAGGATGAGCAGTTCTTC

D gene: -
clone size: few
J gene: TRBJ2-2
V gene: TRBV4-2
CDR3 length: 16
CDR3 protein: CASSQFPGDKTGELFF
CDR3 DNA: TGTGCCAGCAGCCAATTTCCCGGGGACAAGACCGGGGAGCTGTTTTTT

D gene: TRBD2
clone size: -
J gene: TRBJ2-5
V gene: TRBV4-1
CDR3 length: 15
CDR3 protein: CASSPGPGGAETQYF
CDR3 DNA: TGCGCCAGCAGCCCCGGACCGGGAGGGGCAGAGACCCAGTACTTC

D gene: TRBD2
clone size: -
J gene: TRBJ2-1
V gene: TRBV5-5
CDR3 length: 14
CDR3 protein: CASSFSPSGGEQFF
CDR3 DNA: TGTGCCAGCAGCTTCAGCCCTAGCGGGGGTGAGCAGTTCTTC

D gene: -
clone size: few
J gene: TRBJ2-2
V gene: TRBV5-1
CDR3 length: 16
CDR3 protein: CASSLLFGGSTGELFF
CDR3 DNA: TGCGCCAGCAGCTTGCTTTTCGGGGGTTCTACCGGGGAGCTGTTTTTT

D gene: TRBD1
clone size: many
J gene: TRBJ2-7
V gene: TRBV29-1
CDR3 length: 14
CDR3 protein: CSVEFDRGKYEQYF
CDR3 DNA: TGCAGCGTTGAATTCGACAGGGGAAAGTACGAGCAGTACTTC

D gene: TRBD2
clone size: -
J gene: TRBJ2-7
V gene: TRBV12-3/TRBV12-4
CDR3 length: 17
CDR3 protein: CASSEWGPSGGSYEQYF
CDR3 DNA: TGTGCCAGCAGTGAGTGGGGCCCTAGCGGGGGTTCCTACGAGCAGTACTTC

D gene: TRBD1
clone size: few
J gene: TRBJ1-2
V gene: TRBV12-5
CDR3 length: 17
CDR3 protein: CASGLLIGTGGGYGYTF
CDR3 DNA: TGTGCTAGTGGTCTCCTGATCGGGACAGGGGGCGGGTACGGCTACACCTTC

D gene: -
clone size: -
J gene: TRBJ2-7
V gene: TRBV30
CDR3 length: 14
CDR3 protein: CAWSLLLGSYEQYF
CDR3 DNA: TGTGCCTGGAGTCTGTTGCTAGGATCCTACGAGCAGTACTTC

D gene: -
clone size: -
J gene: TRBJ2-3
V gene: TRBV5-1
CDR3 length: 13
CDR3 protein: CASSSSNTDTQYF
CDR3 DNA: TGCGCCAGCAGCTCAAGTAACACAGATACGCAGTATTTT

D gene: -
clone size: few
J gene: TRBJ2-7
V gene: TRBV29-1
CDR3 length: 14
CDR3 protein: CSVKTAQSSYEQYF
CDR3 DNA: TGCAGCGTGAAGACAGCCCAAAGCTCCTACGAGCAGTACTTC

D gene: TRBD1
clone size: -
J gene: TRBJ2-5
V gene: TRBV29-1
CDR3 length: 15
CDR3 protein: CSVEDPGQYQETQYF
CDR3 DNA: TGCAGCGTTGAAGACCCGGGACAGTACCAAGAGACCCAGTACTTC

D gene: TRBD1
clone size: few
J gene: TRBJ2-3
V gene: TRBV7-6
CDR3 length: 16
CDR3 protein: CASSVGQGAYTDTQYF
CDR3 DNA: TGTGCCAGCAGCGTCGGACAGGGGGCTTACACAGATACGCAGTATTTT

D gene: -
clone size: -
J gene: TRBJ1-6
V gene: TRBV13
CDR3 length: 16
CDR3 protein: CASSLGSRIDNSPLHF
CDR3 DNA: TGTGCCAGCAGCCTCGGCTCTAGGATAGATAATTCACCCCTCCACTTT

D gene: -
clone size: -
J gene: TRBJ2-5
V gene: TRBV5-1
CDR3 length: 14
CDR3 protein: CASSKAVRRETQYF
CDR3 DNA: TGCGCCAGTTCCAAAGCGGTCAGACGAGAGACCCAGTACTTC

D gene: -
clone size: many
J gene: TRBJ2-4
V gene: TRBV7-2
CDR3 length: 15
CDR3 protein: CASSPQQGAGNIQYF
CDR3 DNA: TGTGCCAGCAGCCCCCAACAGGGAGCGGGAAACATTCAGTACTTC

D gene: -
clone size: -
J gene: TRBJ2-1
V gene: TRBV12-3/TRBV12-4
CDR3 length: 15
CDR3 protein: CASSLDRVRRGEQFF
CDR3 DNA: TGTGCCAGCAGTCTAGACAGGGTAAGGAGGGGTGAGCAGTTCTTC

D gene: -
clone size: -
J gene: TRBJ2-4
V gene: TRBV5-1
CDR3 length: 14
CDR3 protein: CASSPGTSGDIQYF
CDR3 DNA: TGCGCCAGCAGCCCGGGGACCTCTGGGGACATTCAGTACTTC

D gene: -
clone size: many
J gene: TRBJ2-1
V gene: TRBV25-1
CDR3 length: 18
CDR3 protein: CASSSQLSNFPAGNEQFF
CDR3 DNA: TGTGCCAGCAGCTCGCAATTATCAAATTTCCCCGCCGGAAATGAGCAGTTCTTC

D gene: TRBD1
clone size: -
J gene: TRBJ1-2
V gene: TRBV6-5
CDR3 length: 14
CDR3 protein: CASNRQGSNYGYTF
CDR3 DNA: TGTGCCAGCAACCGACAGGGGTCTAACTATGGCTACACCTTC

D gene: -
clone size: -
J gene: TRBJ2-5
V gene: TRBV29-1
CDR3 length: 10
CDR3 protein: CSVLHGAQYF
CDR3 DNA: TGCAGCGTTCTCCACGGCGCCCAGTACTTC

D gene: TRBD2
clone size: once
J gene: TRBJ2-1
V gene: TRBV10-3
CDR3 length: 16
CDR3 protein: CAISEGTSGGADEQFF
CDR3 DNA: TGTGCCATCAGTGAGGGGACTAGCGGGGGGGCCGATGAGCAGTTCTTC

D gene: -
clone size: many
J gene: TRBJ2-1
V gene: TRBV7-9
CDR3 length: 14
CDR3 protein: CASSSWGGDNEQFF
CDR3 DNA: TGTGCCAGCAGCTCCTGGGGCGGGGACAATGAGCAGTTCTTC

D gene: TRBD2
clone size: -
J gene: TRBJ2-1
V gene: TRBV6-5
CDR3 length: 15
CDR3 protein: CASSPTSGWYNEQFF
CDR3 DNA: TGTGCCAGCAGCCCTACTAGCGGGTGGTACAATGAGCAGTTCTTC

D gene: -
clone size: many
J gene: TRBJ2-5
V gene: TRBV7-9
CDR3 length: 12
CDR3 protein: CASSPSSETQYF
CDR3 DNA: TGTGCCAGCAGCCCTTCCTCGGAGACCCAGTACTTC

D gene: -
clone size: -
J gene: TRBJ1-5
V gene: TRBV10-2
CDR3 length: 15
CDR3 protein: CASSEIAPLNQPQHF
CDR3 DNA: TGCGCCAGCAGTGAAATAGCACCCCTTAATCAGCCCCAGCATTTT

D gene: -
clone size: -
J gene: TRBJ1-6
V gene: TRBV3-1
CDR3 length: 15
CDR3 protein: CASSPPGLENSPLHF
CDR3 DNA: TGTGCCAGCAGCCCCCCGGGCCTCGAAAATTCACCCCTCCACTTT

D gene: TRBD1
clone size: few
J gene: TRBJ1-6
V gene: TRBV15
CDR3 length: 16
CDR3 protein: CATSRDKRDRGPVLHF
CDR3 DNA: TGTGCCACCAGCAGAGATAAACGGGACAGGGGACCCGTCCTCCACTTT

D gene: TRBD1
clone size: -
J gene: TRBJ2-6
V gene: TRBV7-9
CDR3 length: 17
CDR3 protein: CASSRGQGEAGANVLTF
CDR3 DNA: TGTGCCAGCAGTCGAGGACAGGGGGAAGCTGGGGCCAACGTCCTGACTTTC

D gene: -
clone size: -
J gene: TRBJ1-1
V gene: TRBV5-1
CDR3 length: 15
CDR3 protein: CASSRGEGIGTEAFF
CDR3 DNA: TGCGCCAGCAGCCGTGGCGAAGGGATCGGGACTGAAGCTTTCTTT

D gene: TRBD2
clone size: few
J gene: TRBJ2-1
V gene: TRBV10-3
CDR3 length: 13
CDR3 protein: CAIRSLANNEQFF
CDR3 DNA: TGTGCCATCAGATCACTAGCGAACAATGAGCAGTTCTTC

D gene: TRBD2
clone size: -
J gene: TRBJ2-3
V gene: TRBV6-4
CDR3 length: 16
CDR3 protein: CASSEPSLAGGDTQYF
CDR3 DNA: TGTGCCAGCAGTGAACCGTCACTAGCGGGGGGAGATACGCAGTATTTT

D gene: -
clone size: few
J gene: TRBJ1-1
V gene: TRBV7-2
CDR3 length: 14
CDR3 protein: CASSAQGRGTEAFF
CDR3 DNA: TGTGCCAGCAGCGCGCAGGGGCGGGGCACTGAAGCTTTCTTT

D gene: -
clone size: -
J gene: TRBJ1-3
V gene: TRBV5-5
CDR3 length: 11
CDR3 protein: CASSLAYTIYF
CDR3 DNA: TGTGCCAGCAGCTTGGCATACACCATATATTTT

D gene: -
clone size: many
J gene: TRBJ1-1
V gene: TRBV5-1
CDR3 length: 15
CDR3 protein: CASSLGTGGNTEAFF
CDR3 DNA: TGTGCCAGCAGCCTGGGGACGGGGGGCAACACTGAAGCTTTCTTT

D gene: -
clone size: few
J gene: TRBJ2-1
V gene: TRBV4-1
CDR3 length: 13
CDR3 protein: CASSQGPEDEQFF
CDR3 DNA: TGCGCCAGCAGCCAGGGACCTGAGGATGAGCAGTTCTTC

D gene: -
clone size: -
J gene: TRBJ2-6
V gene: TRBV29-1
CDR3 length: 13
CDR3 protein: CSVDTSGANVLTF
CDR3 DNA: TGCAGCGTTGACACCTCTGGGGCCAACGTCCTGACTTTC